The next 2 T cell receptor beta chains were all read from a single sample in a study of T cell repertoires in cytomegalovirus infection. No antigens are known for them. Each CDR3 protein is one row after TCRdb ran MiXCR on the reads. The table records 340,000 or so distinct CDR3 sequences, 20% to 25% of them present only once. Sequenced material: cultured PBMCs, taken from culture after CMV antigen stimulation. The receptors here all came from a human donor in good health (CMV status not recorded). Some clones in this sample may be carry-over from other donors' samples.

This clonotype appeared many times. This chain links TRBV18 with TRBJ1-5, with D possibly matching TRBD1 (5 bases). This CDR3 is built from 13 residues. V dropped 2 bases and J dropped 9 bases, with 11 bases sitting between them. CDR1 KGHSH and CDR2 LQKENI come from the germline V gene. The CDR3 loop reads CASSPSRDAPQHF. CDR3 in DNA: TGTGCCAGCTCACCATCAAGGGACGCGCCCCAGCATTTT.

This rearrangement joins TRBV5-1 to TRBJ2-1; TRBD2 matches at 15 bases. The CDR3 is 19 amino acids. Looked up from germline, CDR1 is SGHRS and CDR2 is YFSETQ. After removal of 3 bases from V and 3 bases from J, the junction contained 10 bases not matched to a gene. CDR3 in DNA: TGCGCCAGCAGCTCGGCCAAGGGACTAGCGGGAGGAAGCTACAATGAGCAGTTCTTC. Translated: CASSSAKGLAGGSYNEQFF. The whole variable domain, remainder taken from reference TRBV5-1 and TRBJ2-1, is KAGVTQTPRYLIKTRGQQVTLSCSPISGHRSVSWYQQTPGQGLQFLFEYFSETQRNKGNFPGRFSGRQFSNSRSEMNVSTLELGDSALYLCASSSAKGLAGGSYNEQFFGPGTRLTVL.